This TCR beta chain stems from a study of shared clonotypes between healthy human individuals. In the naive CD8 group, cells lacked CD45RO and were positively selected for CCR7, so terminally differentiated effector memory CD45RA+ cells were left out. CDR1 is MNHEY, CDR2 SMNVEV, per germline (reference sequence). V was trimmed by 2 bases and J by 3 bases, leaving 11 bases between them. The CDR3 runs to 15 residues. Replicate sorted-subset PCRs were loaded with roughly 190 ng DNA, 30,000 to 35,000 T cell genomes. Original analysis: Filtering of immunoSEQ junctional sequences could not match full-length read filtering. Clones were read by immunoSEQ multiplex PCR, and TCRdb kept only the in-frame ones, dropping some. V and J calls and clone size are as listed in that table; D and trimming were resolved from the DNA. Of some 2,000,000 clones detected, around 96% appear once; the ten largest clones hold 0.9% to 1.3%.

The receptor's source is a man aged 18 to 35 in good health. The rearrangement links TRBV27 to TRBJ2-1; TRBD2 is a possible D gene (6 bases). Sequencing used naive CD8+ T cells sorted from blood. The CDR3 bases are TGTGCCAGCAGTTTAGACGGGAGCTTCTACAATGAGCAGTTCTTC. It yields the protein CASSLDGSFYNEQFF.